The 20 T cell receptor beta chains in this list originate from one sample, sequenced in a study of blood T cell repertoires in COVID-19. TCRdb's table, derived via immunoSEQ multiplex PCR, lists solely in-frame clones and lacks some. The sample holds 150,000 to 200,000 clones, under 80% seen once. Sequencing was performed on peripheral blood. These receptors all stem from a man aged 50 or older who had recovered from COVID-19.

CDR3 amino acids: CASSPRQGVVGNTIYF. CDR3 DNA sequence: TGTGCCAGCAGCCCCCGACAGGGGGTCGTAGGAAACACCATATATTTT. This chain uses TRBV7-2 with TRBJ1-3; 9 positions match TRBD1. Germline CDR1 and CDR2: SGHTA and FQGNSA. The CDR3 runs 16 residues. The ends lost 5 bases at V and 4 bases at J; junction bases unmatched: 9.

V usage is TRBV3-1 (or the pseudogene TRBV3-2) and J usage is TRBJ2-7; D perhaps matches TRBD2 (5 bases). The length of the CDR3 is 14 residues. CDR1 is LGHDT and CDR2 is YNNKEL in the germline V gene (reference sequence). The V and J ends lost 1 base and 6 bases respectively, with 13 bases between them. The CDR3 is CASSQAALLGEQYF. The CDR3, as DNA: TGTGCCAGCAGCCAAGCCGCACTACTAGGCGAGCAGTACTTC.

The chain links TRBV5-1 to TRBJ1-2; 7 bases line up with TRBD1. V lost 2 bases, J lost 6 bases, and 16 bases stayed unmatched. The germline V gene has CDR1 SGHRS and CDR2 YFSETQ. The CDR3 loop spans 17 amino acids. The CDR3 DNA follows: TGCGCCAGCAGCTTATCCGGGACAGCTAAAACTGGGCATGGCTACACCTTC. It specifies CASSLSGTAKTGHGYTF.

This chain connects TRBV4-1 to TRBJ2-1; tentatively, D is TRBD2 (6 bases). V shed 1 base and J shed 9 bases, with 34 bases lying between them. The CDR3 totals 21 residues. Germline values: CDR1 MGHRA, CDR2 YSYEKL. The CDR3 is CASSQGYDRNILAPKTVEQFF. CDR3 bases: TGCGCCAGCAGCCAAGGGTATGACCGAAACATACTAGCTCCCAAGACGGTTGAGCAGTTCTTC.

Sample share makes this clone medium-sized. V and J are TRBV4-2 and TRBJ2-1; D is unclear. Germline lookup yields CDR1 LGHNA and CDR2 YNFKEQ. V was cut by 0 bases and J by 9 bases, with 9 bases left in between. This CDR3 comprises 13 residues. The CDR3 nucleotides are TGTGCCAGCAGCCAAGAGGTACCGGTTGAGCAGTTCTTC. Protein: CASSQEVPVEQFF.

The chain links TRBV11-3 to TRBJ2-2; 12 bases match TRBD1. CDR1 and CDR2 from the germline V gene are SGHNT and YENEEA. This CDR3 has 16 amino acids. Trimming removed 5 bases from V and 6 bases from J; junction bases left unmatched: 7. The CDR3 loop is CASSGRDRGPAGELFF. The CDR3 nucleotides read TGTGCCAGCAGCGGCCGGGACAGGGGGCCGGCCGGGGAGCTGTTTTTT.

The chain combines TRBV7-8 with TRBJ2-7; D may be TRBD2 (6 bases). This CDR3 is built from 20 residues. CDR1 and CDR2 (germline): SGHVS, FQNEAQ. Trimming shortened V by 0 bases and J by 3 bases, and 27 bases separated the two germline ends. CDR3 sequence reads: CASSLALGTPHVMGSYEQYF. The CDR3 DNA reads as TGTGCCAGCAGCTTAGCGCTTGGGACTCCCCATGTTATGGGTAGCTACGAGCAGTACTTC.

The J gene is TRBJ1-3, the V gene TRBV23-1; D not resolved. TRBV23-1 is recorded as an ORF, its role being uncertain. The V and J ends lost 7 bases and 4 bases respectively, with 14 bases between them. The CDR3 contains 14 residues. This CDR3 is CASTVLIVGNTIYF. In nucleotides, the CDR3 is TGCGCCAGCACGGTCCTCATAGTGGGAAACACCATATATTTT.

This rearrangement joins TRBV7-3 to TRBJ2-3, with 10 bases matching TRBD2. V trimming: 2 bases; J trimming: 4 bases; junction bases outside the gene matches: 3. Germline CDR1 reads SGHTA; CDR2 reads FQGTGA. The CDR3 is 15 amino acids. The CDR3 protein is CASSLQAGGADTQYF. For the CDR3, the DNA is TGTGCCAGCAGCTTACAAGCGGGAGGGGCAGATACGCAGTATTTT.

This clone has just a few counts. The V and J genes are TRBV13 and TRBJ2-7, with TRBD2 identical over 10 bases. CDR1 is PRHDT, CDR2 FYEKMQ, per germline (reference sequence). The V segment lost 2 bases and the J segment 0 bases; nucleotides outside the gene matches: 7. The CDR3 is made up of 17 amino acids. The CDR3 sequence is CASSLIPGLAVSYEQYF. The CDR3 nucleotides are TGTGCCAGCAGCTTAATCCCCGGACTAGCGGTCTCCTACGAGCAGTACTTC. Full variable domain (outside the CDR3, taken from reference TRBV13 and TRBJ2-7): AAGVIQSPRHLIKEKRETATLKCYPIPRHDTVYWYQQGPGQDPQFLISFYEKMQSDKGSIPDRFSAQQFSDYHSELNMSSLELGDSALYFCASSLIPGLAVSYEQYFGPGTRLTVT.

The rearrangement joins TRBV7-9 to TRBJ1-2, with 8 nucleotides matching TRBD1. The J segment lost 2 bases and the V segment lost 1 base, leaving 9 bases of the junction unmatched. This CDR3 has 17 residues. CDR1 is SEHNR, CDR2 FQNEAQ, per germline (reference sequence). CDR3 nucleotides: TGTGCCAGCAGCTTAGTATTAGGGACAGGAGGAAACTATGGCTACACCTTC. Its protein product is CASSLVLGTGGNYGYTF.

Remarks on this clone: An end of the junction does not agree with germline; a read error may underlie this. The rearrangement joins TRBV20-1 to TRBJ1-1, with a tentative D call TRBD1 (5 bases). The V gene's germline CDR1 is DFQATT and CDR2 SNEGSKA (reference sequence). The CDR3 is made up of 11 amino acids. The CDR3 protein is CSAARGEGPVF. The CDR3, as DNA: TGCAGTGCCGCCCGGGGGGAGGGACCGGTCTTT.

The chain couples TRBV2 to TRBJ2-7; D is undetermined. The V gene lost 1 base and the J gene lost 0 bases, with 10 bases spanning the gap. The CDR3 contains 15 residues. The V gene's germline CDR1 is SNHLY and CDR2 FYNNEI. CDR3 DNA: TGTGCCAGCAGTGAAGAGCGTACCTTCTCCTACGAGCAGTACTTC. As protein: CASSEERTFSYEQYF.

The chain has TRBV24-1 and TRBJ2-7; 7 bases are a match to TRBD1. J lost 4 bases, V lost 3 bases, and 8 bases had no gene match. Germline CDR1 KGHDR, CDR2 SFDVKD. CDR3 size: 15 residues. The CDR3 spells CATSDTSTGKYEQYF. In DNA, the CDR3 is TGTGCCACCAGTGATACGTCGACAGGGAAGTACGAGCAGTACTTC.

The J gene is TRBJ2-2, the V gene TRBV7-6, with 11 bases that match TRBD2. Trimming took 5 bases from V and 4 from J; bases not matched to a gene: 9. The CDR3 has 17 amino acids. Germline lookup yields CDR1 SGHVS and CDR2 FNYEAQ. The CDR3 region has the DNA TGTGCCAGCAGCCCGCTGGGACTAGCGGAACCCACCGGGGAGCTGTTTTTT. Translated: CASSPLGLAEPTGELFF. Variable domain in full (rest from reference TRBV7-6 and TRBJ2-2): GAGVSQSPRYKVTKRGQDVALRCDPISGHVSLYWYRQALGQGPEFLTYFNYEAQQDKSGLPNDRFSAERPEGSISTLTIQRTEQRDSAMYRCASSPLGLAEPTGELFFGEGSRLTVL.

The chain carries TRBV25-1 and TRBJ2-2; 9 bases are a match to TRBD2. CDR3 length: 18 amino acids. The V and J ends lost 2 bases and 1 base, in that order; junction bases with no gene match: 8. Germline V gene sequence: CDR1 MGHDK, CDR2 SYGVNS. The CDR3 spells CASSEATGLAKNTGELFF. CDR3 nucleotides: TGTGCCAGCAGTGAAGCGACCGGACTAGCGAAGAACACCGGGGAGCTGTTTTTT.

The J gene is TRBJ2-1, the V gene TRBV4-3; TRBD2 aligns across 9 bases. Germline V gene data show CDR1 as LGHNA and CDR2 as YSLEER. CDR3 length: 15 residues. V gave up 8 bases and J gave up 8 bases; unmatched junction bases: 13. CDR3 residues: CASRLSLAGADEQFF. CDR3 DNA: TGCGCCAGCCGCCTTTCGTTAGCGGGAGCGGATGAGCAGTTCTTC.

The rearrangement joins TRBV7-9 to TRBJ1-2; tentative D call: TRBD1 (5 bases). Germline CDR1 and CDR2: SEHNR and FQNEAQ (reference sequence). The CDR3 runs to 13 residues. Trimming removed 0 bases from V and 7 bases from J, with 9 bases in between. In nucleotides, the CDR3 is TGTGCCAGCAGCTTAGCTAGGGGCCGTGGCTACACCTTC. It encodes CASSLARGRGYTF.

This chain links TRBV5-3 with TRBJ2-5; TRBD1 matches at 10 bases. TRBV5-3 is an ORF; its function is uncertain. With V trimmed by 4 bases and J by 2 bases, 5 bases remained unmatched. The CDR3 is 15 amino acids. The CDR3 nucleotides read TGTGCCAGAAGCGACGGGACAGGGGTTCAAGAGACCCAGTACTTC. Translated, it gives CARSDGTGVQETQYF.

The chain combines TRBV19 with TRBJ2-7, with D perhaps matching TRBD1 (6 bases). The CDR3 is made up of 12 amino acids. The ends were cut back, 6 bases at V and 5 bases at J, with 11 bases in the middle. Germline V CDR1 and CDR2: LNHDA, SQIVND (reference sequence). The CDR3 nucleotides are TGTGCCAGTAGCTACAGGGAGCACGAGCAGTACTTC. It specifies CASSYREHEQYF.